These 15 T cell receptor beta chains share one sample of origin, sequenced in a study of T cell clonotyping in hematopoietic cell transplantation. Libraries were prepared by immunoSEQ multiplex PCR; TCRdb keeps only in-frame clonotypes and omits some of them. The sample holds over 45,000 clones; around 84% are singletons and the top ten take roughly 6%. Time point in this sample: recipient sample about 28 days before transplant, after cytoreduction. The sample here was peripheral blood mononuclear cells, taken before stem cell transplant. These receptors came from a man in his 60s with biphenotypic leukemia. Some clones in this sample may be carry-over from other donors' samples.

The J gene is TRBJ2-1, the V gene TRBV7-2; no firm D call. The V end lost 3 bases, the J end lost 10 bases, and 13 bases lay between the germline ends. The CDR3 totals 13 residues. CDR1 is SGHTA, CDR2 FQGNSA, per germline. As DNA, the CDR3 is TGTGCCAGCAGCTTCGGACCCCAGGTCGAGCAGTTCTTC. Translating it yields CASSFGPQVEQFF.

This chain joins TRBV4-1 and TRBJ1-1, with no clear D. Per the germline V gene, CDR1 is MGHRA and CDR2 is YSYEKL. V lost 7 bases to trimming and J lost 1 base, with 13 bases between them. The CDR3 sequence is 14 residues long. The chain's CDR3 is CASTRAQQNTEAFF. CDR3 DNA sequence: TGCGCCAGCACGCGCGCACAGCAGAACACTGAAGCTTTCTTT.

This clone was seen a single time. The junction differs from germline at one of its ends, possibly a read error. CDR3 region: CVSSTPAVSGTSTLEQYF. CDR3 coding DNA: TGTGTCAGCAGTACCCCCGCCGTCTCCGGGACTAGCACCCTCGAGCAGTACTTC. The chain joins TRBV28 to TRBJ2-7, with 9 bases that match TRBD2. CDR1 MDHEN and CDR2 SYDVKM come from the germline V gene. This CDR3 comprises 18 residues.

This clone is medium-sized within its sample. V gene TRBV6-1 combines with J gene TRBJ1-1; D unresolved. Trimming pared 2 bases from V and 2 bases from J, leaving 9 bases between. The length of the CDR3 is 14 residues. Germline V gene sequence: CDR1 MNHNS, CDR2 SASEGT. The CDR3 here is CASSESTGNTEAFF. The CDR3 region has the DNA TGTGCCAGCAGTGAATCGACCGGTAACACTGAAGCTTTCTTT.

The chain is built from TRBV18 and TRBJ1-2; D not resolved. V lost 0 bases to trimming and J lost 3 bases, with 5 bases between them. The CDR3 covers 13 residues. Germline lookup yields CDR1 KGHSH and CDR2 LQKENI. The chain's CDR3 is CASSPPGYYGYTF. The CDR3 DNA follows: TGTGCCAGCTCACCACCAGGGTACTATGGCTACACCTTC.

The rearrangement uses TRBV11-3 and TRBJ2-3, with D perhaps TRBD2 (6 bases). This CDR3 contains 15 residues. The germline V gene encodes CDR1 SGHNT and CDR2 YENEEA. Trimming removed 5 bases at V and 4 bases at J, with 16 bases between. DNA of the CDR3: TGTGCCAGCAGCCTGGACGGGAGAGCCTCAGATACGCAGTATTTT. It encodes CASSLDGRASDTQYF.

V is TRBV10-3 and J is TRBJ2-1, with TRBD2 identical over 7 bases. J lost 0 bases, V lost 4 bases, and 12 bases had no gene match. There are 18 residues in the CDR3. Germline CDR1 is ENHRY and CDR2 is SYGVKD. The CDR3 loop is CAISGLLSGGRSYNEQFF. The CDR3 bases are TGTGCCATCAGTGGTCTTCTTTCGGGGGGACGCTCCTACAATGAGCAGTTCTTC.

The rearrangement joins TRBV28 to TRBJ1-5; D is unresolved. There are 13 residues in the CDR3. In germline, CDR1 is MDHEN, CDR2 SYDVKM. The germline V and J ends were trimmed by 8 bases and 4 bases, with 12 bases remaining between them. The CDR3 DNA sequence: TGTGCCAGCGGTCCCGAGGATAATCAGCCCCAGCATTTT. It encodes CASGPEDNQPQHF.

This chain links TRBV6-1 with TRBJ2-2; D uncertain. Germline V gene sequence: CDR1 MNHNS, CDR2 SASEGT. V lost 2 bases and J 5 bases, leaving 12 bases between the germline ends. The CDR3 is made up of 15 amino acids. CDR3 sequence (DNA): TGTGCCAGCAGTGAACAACGGAGAAAAACCGGGGAGCTGTTTTTT. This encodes CASSEQRRKTGELFF.

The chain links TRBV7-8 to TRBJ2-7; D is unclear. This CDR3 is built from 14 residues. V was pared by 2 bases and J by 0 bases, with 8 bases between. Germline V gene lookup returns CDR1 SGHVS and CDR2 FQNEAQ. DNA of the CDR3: TGTGCCAGCAGCTTAACCACCTTCTCCTACGAGCAGTACTTC. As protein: CASSLTTFSYEQYF. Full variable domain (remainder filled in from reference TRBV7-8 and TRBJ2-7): GAGVSQSPRYKVAKRGQDVALRCDPISGHVSLFWYQQALGQGPEFLTYFQNEAQLDKSGLPSDRFFAERPEGSVSTLKIQRTQQEDSAVYLCASSLTTFSYEQYFGPGTRLTVT.

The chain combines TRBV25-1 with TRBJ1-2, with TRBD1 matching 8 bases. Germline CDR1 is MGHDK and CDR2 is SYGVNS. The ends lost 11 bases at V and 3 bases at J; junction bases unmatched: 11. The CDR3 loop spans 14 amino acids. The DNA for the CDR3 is TGTGCCGCCTCCCGACAGGGGCTCGACTATGGCTACACCTTC. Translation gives CAASRQGLDYGYTF.

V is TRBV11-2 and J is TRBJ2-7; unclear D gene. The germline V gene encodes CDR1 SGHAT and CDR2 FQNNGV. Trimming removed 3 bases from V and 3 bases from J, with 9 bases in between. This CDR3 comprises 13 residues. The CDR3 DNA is TGTGCCAGCAGCTTTTCTTCCAGCTACGAGCAGTACTTC. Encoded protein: CASSFSSSYEQYF.

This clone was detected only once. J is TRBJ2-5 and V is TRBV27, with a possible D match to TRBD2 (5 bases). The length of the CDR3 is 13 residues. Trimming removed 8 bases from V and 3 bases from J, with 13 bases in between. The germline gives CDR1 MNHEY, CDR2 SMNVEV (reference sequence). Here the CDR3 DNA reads TGTGCCAGCCGGAGGAAAGCGGAAGAGACCCAGTACTTC. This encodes CASRRKAEETQYF.

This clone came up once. CDR3 sequence reads: CASSEVGANEQFF. The CDR3 nucleotides are TGTGCCAGCAGTGAAGTGGGAGCCAATGAGCAGTTCTTC. The chain couples TRBV2 to TRBJ2-1; D perhaps matches TRBD2 (5 bases). The germline V gene has CDR1 SNHLY and CDR2 FYNNEI. This CDR3 spans 13 amino acids. V was pared by 1 base and J by 6 bases, with 7 bases between.

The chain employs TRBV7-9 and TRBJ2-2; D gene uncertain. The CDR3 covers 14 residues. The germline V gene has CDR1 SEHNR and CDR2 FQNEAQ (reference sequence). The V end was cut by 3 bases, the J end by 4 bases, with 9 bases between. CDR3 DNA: TGTGCCAGCAGCTTGGGGTCGGGCACCGGGGAGCTGTTTTTT. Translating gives CASSLGSGTGELFF.